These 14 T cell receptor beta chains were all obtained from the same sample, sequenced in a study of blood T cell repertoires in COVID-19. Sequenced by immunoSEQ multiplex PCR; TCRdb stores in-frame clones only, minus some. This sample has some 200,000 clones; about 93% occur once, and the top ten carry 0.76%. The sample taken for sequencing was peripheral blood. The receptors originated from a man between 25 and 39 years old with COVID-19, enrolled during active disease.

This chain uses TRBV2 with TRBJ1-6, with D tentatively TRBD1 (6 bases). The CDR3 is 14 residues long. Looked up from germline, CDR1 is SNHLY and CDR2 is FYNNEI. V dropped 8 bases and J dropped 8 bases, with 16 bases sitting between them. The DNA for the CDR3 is TGTGCCAGCCTGGGGGGGGCGCGGGATTCACCCCTCCACTTT. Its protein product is CASLGGARDSPLHF.

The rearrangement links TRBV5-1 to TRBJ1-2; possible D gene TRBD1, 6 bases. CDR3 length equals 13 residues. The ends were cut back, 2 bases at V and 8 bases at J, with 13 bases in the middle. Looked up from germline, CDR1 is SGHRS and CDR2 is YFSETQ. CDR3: CASSFGQSYGYTF. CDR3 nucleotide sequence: TGCGCCAGCAGCTTCGGACAGAGTTACGGCTACACCTTC. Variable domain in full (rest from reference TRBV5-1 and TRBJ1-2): KAGVTQTPRYLIKTRGQQVTLSCSPISGHRSVSWYQQTPGQGLQFLFEYFSETQRNKGNFPGRFSGRQFSNSRSEMNVSTLELGDSALYLCASSFGQSYGYTFGSGTRLTVV.

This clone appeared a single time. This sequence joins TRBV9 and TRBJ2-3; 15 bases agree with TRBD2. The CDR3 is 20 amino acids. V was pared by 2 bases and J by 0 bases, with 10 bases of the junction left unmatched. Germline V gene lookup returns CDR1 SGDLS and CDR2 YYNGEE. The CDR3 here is CASSVGTSGGFYPSTDTQYF. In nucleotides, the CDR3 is TGTGCCAGCAGCGTCGGGACTAGCGGGGGGTTCTACCCTAGCACAGATACGCAGTATTTT.

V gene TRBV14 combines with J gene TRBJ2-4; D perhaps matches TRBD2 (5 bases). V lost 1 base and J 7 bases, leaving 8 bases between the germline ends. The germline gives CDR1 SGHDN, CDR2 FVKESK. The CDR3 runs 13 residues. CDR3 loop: CASSQVPSNIQYF. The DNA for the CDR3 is TGTGCCAGCAGCCAAGTTCCTAGCAACATTCAGTACTTC.

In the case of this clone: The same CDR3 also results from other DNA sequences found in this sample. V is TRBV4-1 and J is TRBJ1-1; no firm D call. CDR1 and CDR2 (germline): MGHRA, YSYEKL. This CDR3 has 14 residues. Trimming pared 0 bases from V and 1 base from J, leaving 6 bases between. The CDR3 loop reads CASSQDLGNTEAFF. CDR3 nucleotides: TGCGCCAGCAGCCAAGACCTCGGGAACACTGAAGCTTTCTTT.

CDR3 nucleotide sequence: TGCAGTGCTAGTGGGGGACAGGGGGTCGAAGAGACCCAGTACTTC. It translates to CSASGGQGVEETQYF. This chain connects TRBV20-1 to TRBJ2-5; 11 bases align to TRBD1. J gave up 3 bases and V 3 bases, and 6 bases lay outside the gene matches. Germline CDR1 is DFQATT and CDR2 is SNEGSKA (reference sequence). This CDR3 comprises 15 residues.

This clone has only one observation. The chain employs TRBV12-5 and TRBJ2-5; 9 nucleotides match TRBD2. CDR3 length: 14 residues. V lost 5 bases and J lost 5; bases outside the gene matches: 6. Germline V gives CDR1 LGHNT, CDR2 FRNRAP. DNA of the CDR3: TGTGCTAGTGGTCCGCGGGGGGGCCTTGAGACCCAGTACTTC. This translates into CASGPRGGLETQYF.

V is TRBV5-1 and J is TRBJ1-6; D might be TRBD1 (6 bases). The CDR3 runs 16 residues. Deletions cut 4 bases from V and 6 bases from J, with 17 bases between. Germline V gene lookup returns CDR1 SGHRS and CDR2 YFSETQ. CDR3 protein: CASSVLGQGPNSPLHF. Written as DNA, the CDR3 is TGCGCCAGCAGCGTCCTTGGGCAGGGGCCTAATTCACCCCTCCACTTT.

Here the CDR3 DNA reads TGTGCCAGCAGCCACTCAGGCAGCAATCAGCCCCAGCATTTT. This encodes CASSHSGSNQPQHF. J is TRBJ1-5 and V is TRBV3-1 (or the pseudogene TRBV3-2); D gene uncertain. V shed 3 bases and J shed 1 base, with 7 bases lying between them. CDR3 length equals 14 residues. Germline V gene lookup returns CDR1 LGHDT and CDR2 YNNKEL (reference sequence).

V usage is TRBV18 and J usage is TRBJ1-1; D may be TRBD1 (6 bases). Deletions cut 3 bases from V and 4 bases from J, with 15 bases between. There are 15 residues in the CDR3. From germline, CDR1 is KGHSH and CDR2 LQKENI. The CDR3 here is CASSPLQGSSTEAFF. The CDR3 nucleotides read TGTGCCAGCTCACCCCTACAGGGTTCTTCCACTGAAGCTTTCTTT.

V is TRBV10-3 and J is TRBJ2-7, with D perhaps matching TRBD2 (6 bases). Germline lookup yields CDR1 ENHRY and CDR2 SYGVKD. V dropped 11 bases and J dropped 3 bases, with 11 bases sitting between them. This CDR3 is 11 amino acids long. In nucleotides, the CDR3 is TGTGCCTCGTCGGGGGTCTACGAGCAGTACTTC. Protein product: CASSGVYEQYF.

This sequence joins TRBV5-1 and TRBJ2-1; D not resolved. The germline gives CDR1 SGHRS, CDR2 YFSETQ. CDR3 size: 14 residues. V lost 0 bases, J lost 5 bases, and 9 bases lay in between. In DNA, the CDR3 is TGCGCCAGCAGCTTGGAGGCCACTAACAATGAGCAGTTCTTC. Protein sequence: CASSLEATNNEQFF.

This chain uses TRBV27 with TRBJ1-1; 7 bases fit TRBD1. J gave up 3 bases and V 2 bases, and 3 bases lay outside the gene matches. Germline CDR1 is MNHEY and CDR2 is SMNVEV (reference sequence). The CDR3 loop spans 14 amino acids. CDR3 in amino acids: CASSLVRGDTEAFF. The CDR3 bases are TGTGCCAGCAGTTTAGTCAGGGGGGACACTGAAGCTTTCTTT.

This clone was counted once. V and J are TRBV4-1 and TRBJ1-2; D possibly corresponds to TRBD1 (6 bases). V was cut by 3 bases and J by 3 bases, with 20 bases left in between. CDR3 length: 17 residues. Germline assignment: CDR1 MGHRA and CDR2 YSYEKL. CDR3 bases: TGCGCCAGCAGCCAGCCCTTGGACAGCCCGGGGTACTATGGCTACACCTTC. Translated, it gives CASSQPLDSPGYYGYTF.